This T cell receptor beta chain was profiled in a study of Ad26.COV2.S vaccination and SARS-CoV-2 variants. Whole-study findings and limits: Vaccinated individuals (as opposed to placebo recipients) had higher spike-specific TCR breadth. TCR breadth and depth analyses may have underestimated total T cell responses. Vaccinees and placebo recipients showed similar non-spike TCR breadth.

As to this clone: Its specificity is unknown.

Documented treatment: 15 to 20 received Ad26.COV2.S at low or high dose, single or two shots; a few received placebo; per-sample allocation not given. Collection of the samples took place on day 63 after the first injection of vaccine or placebo. This CDR3 region has 16 residues. V dropped 4 bases and J dropped 3; count of bases not matched to a gene: 8. Germline CDR1 SGHVS, CDR2 FNYEAQ. The method was immunoSEQ multiplex PCR; TCRdb's version includes in-frame clones alone and lacks a portion of them. The repertoire consists of about 390,000 clones, with approximately 91% occurring once and the leading ten covering around 3.4%.

V usage is TRBV7-6 and J usage is TRBJ1-5, with 8 bases fitting TRBD1. The clonotype originates from a person between 18 and 65 years old who received the Ad26.COV2.S COVID-19 vaccine or a placebo. This sample comprised peripheral blood, obtained in a trial of Ad26.COV2.S vaccine versus placebo. CDR3 nucleotides: TGTGCCAGCAGCTATGGACAGGGAGGCCTCAATCAGCCCCAGCATTTT. Protein product: CASSYGQGGLNQPQHF.